The clone carrying this T cell receptor (beta chain) appeared a few times. These data come from a study of blood T cells in healthy people across ages. It was with a sample-barcoded 5' primer and a J-beta primer mix that a second PCR of roughly 7 to 12 cycles was run. TCRdb re-analysed the 5' RACE reads in MiXCR, keeping a single row per CDR3 protein. The data hold some 850,000 distinct CDR3 sequences, with roughly 24% observed a single time. CDR1 is DFQATT, CDR2 SNEGSKA, per germline (reference sequence). The CDR3 has 15 amino acids. The sample was also reused in another study, on T cells of mothers and their children.

This receptor was taken from a boy between 10 and 17 years old in good health. Sequenced: blood. The rearrangement joins TRBV20-1 to TRBJ2-5; D possibly corresponds to TRBD2 (5 bases). Gene TRBJ2-1 matches the end of the DNA better, so the J call may be wrong. In nucleotides, the CDR3 is TGCAGTGCTAGCGGGGTGGGAAATGGTCGGGATGAGCAGTTCTTC. Translating it yields CSASGVGNGRDEQFF.